The rows below give T cell receptor beta chains drawn from one sample of a study of identifying expanded T cells in peripheral blood. This table comes from immunoSEQ multiplex PCR, and its TCRdb copy is limited to in-frame clones, with some not included. The repertoire has approximately 100,000 clones, 87% of them found once; the top ten carry about a sixth. The sequenced sample consisted of blood. These receptors all come from a person aged 18 to 75 in good health. CDR3s include the opening cysteine and the closing phenylalanine or tryptophan. The D gene is left open where the match is weak. A clone size is listed for some rows: how often the clone was seen (once, few, many), or a class if it is expanded.

J gene | clone size | V gene | D gene | CDR3 DNA | CDR3 protein
TRBJ2-7 | many | TRBV10-3 | - | TGTGCCATCAGTGAGTCCGAGGCAGGGGCCTACGAGCAGTACTTC | CAISESEAGAYEQYF
TRBJ1-2 | - | TRBV6-5 | TRBD1 | TGTGCCAGCAGTTACGGGACAGGGGCCTATTTTTATGGCTACACCTTC | CASSYGTGAYFYGYTF
TRBJ1-1 | - | TRBV9 | - | TGTGCCAGCAGCCCCCGGTACTCGGGGGCGCGGACTGAAGCTTTCTTT | CASSPRYSGARTEAFF
TRBJ1-1 | once | TRBV4-1 | - | TGCGCCAGCAGGGAATCTCAGACAGGGAACACTGAAGCTTTCTTT | CASRESQTGNTEAFF
TRBJ1-5 | - | TRBV4-3 | - | TGCGCCAGCAGCCAAAGACTATATCAGCCCCAGCATTTT | CASSQRLYQPQHF
TRBJ2-3 | - | TRBV7-9 | - | TGTGCCAGCAGCTTAGTAAACAGGGACACAGATACGCAGTATTTT | CASSLVNRDTDTQYF
TRBJ2-7 | - | TRBV7-2 | - | TGTGCCAGCAGCTTAGCGGAACTAGGGGAGCAGTACTTC | CASSLAELGEQYF
TRBJ2-2 | - | TRBV5-5 | - | TGTGCCAGCAGCTTGGAGGGGACCCCGGGACACTCGAACACCGGGGAGCTGTTTTTT | CASSLEGTPGHSNTGELFF
TRBJ2-7 | - | TRBV7-9 | TRBD2 | TGTGCCAGCAGCTTAGCGAGGGCTAGCGGGGGGGCCTACGAGCAGTACTTC | CASSLARASGGAYEQYF
TRBJ1-5 | - | TRBV7-7 | - | TGTGCCAGCAGCTTAGCCTGGAATCAGCCCCAGCATTTT | CASSLAWNQPQHF
TRBJ2-5 | - | TRBV6-5 | TRBD1 | TGTGCCAGCAGTTACACAGGGGACCAAGAGACCCAGTACTTC | CASSYTGDQETQYF
TRBJ2-5 | - | TRBV5-6 | - | TGTGCCAGCAGCTTATCCAGGGTCGGAGAGACCCAGTACTTC | CASSLSRVGETQYF
TRBJ2-7 | - | TRBV7-9 | - | TGTGCCAGCAGCTTAGATAAGGGTGCCTCCTACGAGCAGTACTTC | CASSLDKGASYEQYF
TRBJ1-6 | - | TRBV5-6 | - | TGTGCCAGCAGCTTGGACCGCAATTCACCCCTCCACTTT | CASSLDRNSPLHF
TRBJ1-2 | many | TRBV10-3 | - | TGTGCCATCAACACAGCCTCTAACTATGGCTACACCTTC | CAINTASNYGYTF
TRBJ1-5 | - | TRBV6-4 | - | TGTGCCAGCAGTGACAGGTCGGCGTCGGAGGGCAATCAGCCCCAGCATTTT | CASSDRSASEGNQPQHF
TRBJ2-3 | - | TRBV9 | - | TGTGCCAGCAGCGTAGTTGGGACAGATACGCAGTATTTT | CASSVVGTDTQYF
TRBJ2-7 | - | TRBV4-3 | - | TGCGCCAGCAGCCAAGATTTTAACCGCGCCGACGAGCAGTACTTC | CASSQDFNRADEQYF
TRBJ1-2 | - | TRBV5-6 | TRBD1 | TGTGCCAGCAGCTTGTTGGACAGGAACTATGGCTACACCTTC | CASSLLDRNYGYTF
TRBJ1-6 | - | TRBV7-2 | - | TGTGCCAGCAGCTTATTCCCCCGGGGGCAATTTTCGAGTAACCTCCACTTT | CASSLFPRGQFSSNLHF
TRBJ1-1 | - | TRBV6-5 | - | TGTGCCAGCAGAAAAAGGGGTGCGGAAGCTTTCTTT | CASRKRGAEAFF
TRBJ1-5 | - | TRBV30 | - | TGTGCCTGGAGTGTACGAGGGTATGCGACCTTTAGCAATCAGCCCCAGCATTTT | CAWSVRGYATFSNQPQHF
TRBJ2-7 | - | TRBV14 | TRBD1 | TGTGCCAGCAGCCAAGACTACCGGGACAGACAAACCTACGAGCAGTACTTC | CASSQDYRDRQTYEQYF
TRBJ2-5 | - | TRBV5-6 | - | TGTGCCAGCAGCTTGGTCCAGACCCAAGAGACCCAGTACTTC | CASSLVQTQETQYF
TRBJ1-5 | - | TRBV6-6 | - | TGTGCCAGCAGTTACCACGGGGGTGGCAATCAGCCCCAGCATTTT | CASSYHGGGNQPQHF
TRBJ2-7 | - | TRBV6-5 | TRBD1 | TGTGCCAGCAGTCCAGGGGGCTACGAGCAGTACTTC | CASSPGGYEQYF
TRBJ1-6 | - | TRBV18 | - | TGTGCCAGCTCACCTGACAGCAACTATAATTCACCCCTCCACTTT | CASSPDSNYNSPLHF
TRBJ1-6 | - | TRBV6-5 | - | TGTGCCAGCAGTTACTTGACGAGCTCCTATAATTCACCCCTCCACTTT | CASSYLTSSYNSPLHF
TRBJ2-3 | - | TRBV4-3 | - | TGCGCCAGCAGCCGAAGACGGGTGCTCACAGATACGCAGTATTTT | CASSRRRVLTDTQYF